One and the same sample provided the 30 T cell receptor beta chains below, sequenced in a study of metastatic and nonmetastatic thyroid tumors. Thyroid surgery was preceded by no treatment in any patient. TCRdb used MiXCR to call clones anew from the PCR reads. The data hold tens of thousands of clones, with 16% observed a single time. The source material was blood. These receptors came from a female donor with papillary thyroid cancer or a benign thyroid nodule (not recorded which). Some clones in this sample may be carry-over from other donors' samples.

At least ten counts were recorded for this clone. The V gene is TRBV14, the J gene TRBJ2-6; D is ambiguous. V was cut by 2 bases and J by 0 bases, with 8 bases left in between. This CDR3 has 16 amino acids. Germline CDR1 reads SGHDN; CDR2 reads FVKESK. The DNA for the CDR3 is TGTGCCAGCAGCCAACGTACAGTCTCTGGGGCCAACGTCCTGACTTTC. Amino acids: CASSQRTVSGANVLTF.

This clone was counted at least ten times. The rearrangement joins TRBV5-1 to TRBJ2-2, with 13 bases aligning to TRBD2. The CDR3 loop spans 17 amino acids. CDR1 and CDR2 (germline): SGHRS, YFSETQ. Unmatched junction bases numbered 8, after V lost 4 bases and J lost 5 bases. The CDR3 region is CASSTWTSGSGTGELFF. The DNA of the CDR3 is TGCGCCAGCAGCACATGGACTAGCGGGAGTGGTACCGGGGAGCTGTTTTTT.

This clone was counted ten times or more. The J gene is TRBJ2-7, the V gene TRBV15, with 8 bases that match TRBD2. Germline V gene data show CDR1 as LNHNV and CDR2 as YYDKDF (reference sequence). Trimming took 0 bases from V and 6 from J; bases not matched to a gene: 7. The CDR3 extends over 15 amino acids. The CDR3 DNA sequence: TGTGCCACCAGCAGAGAACTAGCGGTGGCGGGCGAGCAGTACTTC. Its translation is CATSRELAVAGEQYF.

This clone showed up many times. This chain connects TRBV19 to TRBJ2-2, with 10 bases aligning to TRBD1. The CDR3 spans 15 residues. Looked up from germline, CDR1 is LNHDA and CDR2 is SQIVND (reference sequence). Trimming took 5 bases from V and 7 from J; bases not matched to a gene: 7. CDR3 sequence: CASSPDRGRSGELFF. The CDR3, as DNA: TGTGCCAGTAGTCCCGACAGGGGGCGGAGCGGGGAGCTGTTTTTT.

In this sample, this clone turned up many times. This chain joins TRBV28 and TRBJ1-2, with no clear D. The germline gives CDR1 MDHEN, CDR2 SYDVKM. This CDR3 comprises 13 residues. V shed 2 bases and J shed 7 bases, with 11 bases lying between them. CDR3 protein: CASSLEGGIGYTF. DNA of the CDR3: TGTGCCAGCAGTTTAGAGGGCGGTATTGGCTACACCTTC.

In its sample, this clone was seen a few times. This sequence joins TRBV12-3 or TRBV12-4 and TRBJ1-1; D is perhaps TRBD1 (6 bases). The CDR3 is 16 amino acids. Trimming cost V 7 bases and J 5 bases, with 23 bases left between them. This chain's CDR3 is CASIPGKTGLRTEAFF. In nucleotides, the CDR3 is TGTGCCAGCATACCCGGGAAGACAGGACTGAGGACTGAAGCTTTCTTT.

This chain links TRBV20-1 with TRBJ2-2; D is undetermined. V lost 7 bases and J 1 base, leaving 10 bases between the germline ends. This CDR3 has 13 amino acids. Per the germline V gene, CDR1 is DFQATT and CDR2 is SNEGSKA (reference sequence). This CDR3 is CSVSWENTGELFF. In DNA, the CDR3 is TGCAGTGTCTCGTGGGAGAACACCGGGGAGCTGTTTTTT.

The rearrangement uses TRBV5-1 and TRBJ2-4; 10 bases are shared with TRBD1. The J segment lost 3 bases and the V segment lost 4 bases, leaving 4 bases of the junction unmatched. The CDR3 is made up of 15 amino acids. Germline CDR1 is SGHRS and CDR2 is YFSETQ. This CDR3 reads CASSPTGGDKNIQYF. The CDR3 nucleotides are TGCGCCAGCAGCCCGACAGGGGGCGACAAAAACATTCAGTACTTC.

This clone has a count of ten or more. CDR3 sequence reads: CASSLGGGLGKLFF. The CDR3 DNA sequence: TGTGCCAGCAGCTTGGGGGGAGGGCTCGGAAAACTGTTTTTT. The chain uses TRBV7-2 and TRBJ1-4, with TRBD1 as a possible D gene (5 bases). The germline V and J ends were trimmed by 3 bases and 10 bases, with 15 bases remaining between them. The CDR3 sequence is 14 residues long. Germline lookup yields CDR1 SGHTA and CDR2 FQGNSA.

This clone is labeled as medium-sized. The rearrangement links TRBV6-1 to TRBJ2-1; D may match TRBD1 or TRBD2 (6 bases each). V shed 6 bases and J shed 9 bases, with 15 bases lying between them. This CDR3 spans 13 amino acids. Germline lookup yields CDR1 MNHNS and CDR2 SASEGT. The CDR3 sequence is CASRGASGGEQFF. The CDR3 DNA sequence: TGTGCCAGCAGGGGGGCCTCCGGGGGTGAGCAGTTCTTC.

As for this clone: A much bigger clone sits one base away, suggesting this may be a read error. In the same sample, other DNA sequences code for this CDR3. The V and J genes are TRBV18 and TRBJ2-7, with a weak D call TRBD1 (6 bases). CDR3 size: 16 residues. The V gene's germline CDR1 is KGHSH and CDR2 LQKENI. The CDR3: CASSPLTDSGTYEQYF. In DNA form, the CDR3 reads TGCGCCAGCTCACCACTCACGGACAGTGGGACCTACGAGCAGTACTTC.

The sample holds many counts of this clone. The chain has TRBV9 and TRBJ2-7; 9 nucleotides match TRBD2. The junction had 6 bases not matched to a gene; V was cut back by 0 bases and J by 2 bases. The CDR3 sequence is 16 residues long. In germline, CDR1 is SGDLS, CDR2 YYNGEE. This CDR3 is CASSVGPSGVTYEQYF. The DNA of the CDR3 is TGTGCCAGCAGCGTAGGTCCTAGCGGGGTCACCTACGAGCAGTACTTC.

This clone has more than one count but fewer than ten. This chain joins TRBV6-1 and TRBJ1-5; perhaps TRBD1 as D (6 bases). The CDR3 length is 15 residues. CDR1 and CDR2 from the germline V gene are MNHNS and SASEGT. The V end lost 4 bases, the J end lost 6 bases, and 16 bases lay between the germline ends. The CDR3 sequence is CASSGQTGIGQPQHF. The CDR3 nucleotides read TGTGCCAGCAGTGGGCAGACAGGAATAGGTCAGCCCCAGCATTTT.

This clone was detected many times. This chain uses TRBV7-8 with TRBJ1-6; D is unresolved. The CDR3 totals 15 residues. Between the trimmed V and J ends, which lost 1 base and 0 bases, there was a span of 4 bases. In germline, CDR1 is SGHVS, CDR2 FQNEAQ. The CDR3 bases are TGTGCCAGCAGCTTAGAGAGCTCCTATAATTCACCCCTCCACTTT. This translates into CASSLESSYNSPLHF.

The chain combines TRBV3-1 with TRBJ1-1; unclear D gene. Germline assignment: CDR1 LGHDT and CDR2 YNNKEL (reference sequence). This CDR3 comprises 14 residues. The V gene lost 2 bases and the J gene lost 4 bases, with 11 bases spanning the gap. Written as DNA, the CDR3 is TGTGCCAGCAGCCAACTGGAGGGTGGCACTGAAGCTTTCTTT. Residues: CASSQLEGGTEAFF.

This clone was seen many times. The rearrangement uses TRBV6-6 and TRBJ1-4; D might be TRBD1 (5 bases). V gave up 3 bases and J gave up 3 bases, with 14 bases separating them. This CDR3 contains 16 residues. Germline V gives CDR1 MNHNY, CDR2 SVGAGI (reference sequence). This CDR3 is CASSYLGGGPNEKLFF. DNA for the CDR3: TGTGCCAGCAGTTATTTGGGTGGGGGACCTAATGAAAAACTGTTTTTT.

As regards this clone: The junction and the germline gene differ at one end; a read error may be behind it. The chain is built from TRBV11-2 and TRBJ2-7; the D gene could be TRBD1 or TRBD2 (5 bases each). Germline assignment: CDR1 SGHAT and CDR2 FQNNGV. CDR3 size: 12 residues. The CDR3: CASSFFREGQVF. The CDR3 DNA reads TGTGCCAGCAGCTTTTTTCGAGAGGGGCAGGTCTTC.

This clone was detected only a few times. This rearrangement joins TRBV9 to TRBJ2-1; D ambiguous. Deletions cut 0 bases from V and 6 bases from J, with 4 bases between. CDR1 is SGDLS and CDR2 is YYNGEE in the germline V gene. The CDR3 runs 12 residues. This CDR3 is CASSVGPNEQFF. The CDR3 DNA sequence: TGTGCCAGCAGCGTAGGTCCCAATGAGCAGTTCTTC.

This clone was seen a handful of times. One end of the junction varies from germline; a read error may be responsible. V gene TRBV10-3 combines with J gene TRBJ2-7; tentatively, D is TRBD2 (6 bases). Looked up from germline, CDR1 is ENHRY and CDR2 is SYGVKD. This CDR3 has 14 residues. The CDR3 nucleotides read TGTGCCATCGCCACGGACGGAGGGTCCTACGAGCGGTACTTC. Residues: CAIATDGGSYERYF.

This clone was seen ten or more times. V is TRBV2 and J is TRBJ2-1, with TRBD2 identical over 12 bases. Germline trimming cut 3 bases from V and 9 bases from J; bases unmatched to any gene: 6. There are 15 residues in the CDR3. Looked up from germline, CDR1 is SNHLY and CDR2 is FYNNEI. CDR3 sequence (DNA): TGTGCCAGCAGTGAGAGCCTAGCGGGAGGGGCTGAGCAGTTCTTC. As protein: CASSESLAGGAEQFF. Using reference TRBV2 and TRBJ2-1 for the parts outside the CDR3, the full variable domain is EPEVTQTPSHQVTQMGQEVILRCVPISNHLYFYWYRQILGQKVEFLVSFYNNEISEKSEIFDDQFSVERPDGSNFTLKIRSTKLEDSAMYFCASSESLAGGAEQFFGPGTRLTVL.

This clone was picked up many times. The gene calls are TRBV2 and TRBJ2-7, with 7 bases that match TRBD1. Trimming at V came to 3 bases and at J to 5 bases, leaving 7 bases not matched to a gene. CDR3 size: 14 residues. Germline assignment: CDR1 SNHLY and CDR2 FYNNEI. The CDR3, as DNA: TGTGCCAGCAGTGAGGGCAGGGGGAGTAACGAGCAGTACTTC. Translating gives CASSEGRGSNEQYF.

This clone was seen repeatedly, ten times or more. The chain recombines TRBV19 with TRBJ1-2, with a tentative D call TRBD1 (6 bases). The V gene's germline CDR1 is LNHDA and CDR2 SQIVND (reference sequence). V gave up 8 bases and J gave up 1 base, with 20 bases separating them. This CDR3 comprises 16 residues. CDR3 amino acids: CASGDSGTRLNYGYTF. CDR3 bases: TGTGCCAGTGGGGACTCCGGGACACGTCTTAACTATGGCTACACCTTC. Variable domain in full (rest from reference TRBV19 and TRBJ1-2): DGGITQSPKYLFRKEGQNVTLSCEQNLNHDAMYWYRQDPGQGLRLIYYSQIVNDFQKGDIAEGYSVSREKKESFPLTVTSAQKNPTAFYLCASGDSGTRLNYGYTFGSGTRLTVV.

With regard to this clone: A much more abundant neighbour one base away suggests this may be a read error. This chain connects TRBV9 to TRBJ2-3; D is uncertain. This CDR3 spans 17 amino acids. The germline gives CDR1 SGDLS, CDR2 YYNGEE. Trimming took off 0 bases at V and 2 bases at J, with 16 bases between the two ends. The CDR3 loop reads CASSVGISELDTDTQYF. CDR3 nucleotide sequence: TGTGCCAGCAGCGTAGGAATATCGGAGTTGGACACAGATACGCAGTATTTT.

This clone has just a few counts. This chain connects TRBV19 to TRBJ1-2; no reliable D call. The length of the CDR3 is 12 residues. Looked up from germline, CDR1 is LNHDA and CDR2 is SQIVND (reference sequence). The V end lost 7 bases, the J end lost 3 bases, and 9 bases lay between the germline ends. The CDR3 coding sequence is TGTGCCAGTACCGATGCTTACTATGGCTACACCTTC. Protein: CASTDAYYGYTF.

In its sample, this clone ranks as medium-sized. Other nucleotide sequences in the sample specify the same CDR3. The chain links TRBV6-1 to TRBJ2-1; 7 positions agree with TRBD2. The ends lost 8 bases at V and 8 bases at J; junction bases unmatched: 12. CDR1 is MNHNS and CDR2 is SASEGT in the germline V gene. This CDR3 has 14 residues. CDR3 region: CASGPILAYHEQFF. As DNA, the CDR3 is TGTGCCAGCGGACCAATACTAGCGTACCATGAGCAGTTCTTC.

The rearrangement links TRBV4-3 to TRBJ1-5; 8 bases agree with TRBD1. V gave up 4 bases and J gave up 2 bases; unmatched junction bases: 16. Germline CDR1 and CDR2: LGHNA and YSLEER. The CDR3 length is 19 residues. The CDR3 protein is CASSPKGRGRVLGNQPQHF. The CDR3 DNA follows: TGCGCCAGCAGCCCTAAAGGCAGGGGGCGGGTCCTCGGCAATCAGCCCCAGCATTTT.

The sample holds many counts of this clone. This chain links TRBV7-9 with TRBJ2-1; D not certain. The CDR3 contains 11 residues. V lost 1 base, J lost 9 bases, and 4 bases lay in between. Germline V lookup: CDR1 SEHNR, CDR2 FQNEAQ (reference sequence). The CDR3 bases are TGTGCCAGCAGCTTAGGCGGTGAGCAGTTCTTC. This encodes CASSLGGEQFF.

This clone turned up a few times. One end of the junction is discordant with germline, which a read error may explain. The gene calls are TRBV7-7 and TRBJ2-1; 11 bases line up with TRBD2. The CDR3 covers 15 residues. Germline V gives CDR1 SSHAT, CDR2 FNYEAQ (reference sequence). The CDR3 reads CASSRGRSGRGEQFF. The CDR3 region has the DNA TGTGCTAGCAGCCGGGGCCGTAGCGGGAGGGGTGAGCAGTTCTTC.

This clone was observed at least ten times. V usage is TRBV10-3 and J usage is TRBJ2-2; 11 nucleotides align to TRBD2. The CDR3 extends over 19 amino acids. V lost 3 bases to trimming and J lost 4 bases; unmatched junction nucleotides: 13. CDR1 ENHRY and CDR2 SYGVKD come from the germline V gene. The CDR3, as DNA: TGTGCCATCAGTGATTTAGCGGGAGGGATAACACCAAGCACCGGGGAGCTGTTTTTT. It specifies CAISDLAGGITPSTGELFF.

This clone was seen at least ten times. This chain joins TRBV4-1 and TRBJ2-7; tentatively, D is TRBD1 or TRBD2 (5 bases each). The V end lost 0 bases, the J end lost 4 bases, and 13 bases lay between the germline ends. Germline CDR1 MGHRA, CDR2 YSYEKL. CDR3 size: 15 residues. The CDR3 is CASSQDRGRAYEQYF. In DNA, the CDR3 is TGCGCCAGCAGCCAAGATCGGGGCAGGGCGTACGAGCAGTACTTC.